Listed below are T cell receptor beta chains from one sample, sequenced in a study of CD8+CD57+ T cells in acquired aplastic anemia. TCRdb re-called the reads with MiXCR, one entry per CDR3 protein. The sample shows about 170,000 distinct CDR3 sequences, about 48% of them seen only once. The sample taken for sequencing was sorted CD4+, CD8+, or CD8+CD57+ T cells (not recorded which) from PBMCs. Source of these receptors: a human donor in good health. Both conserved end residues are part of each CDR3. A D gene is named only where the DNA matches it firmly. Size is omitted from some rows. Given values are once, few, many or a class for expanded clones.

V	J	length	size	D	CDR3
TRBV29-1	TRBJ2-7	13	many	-	CSVVEGVDYEQYF
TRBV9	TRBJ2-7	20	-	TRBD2	CASSVGPSGRGGNVAYEQYF
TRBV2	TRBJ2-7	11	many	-	CASSVQVEQYF
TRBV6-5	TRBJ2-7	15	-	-	CASSYDTRDPDEQYF
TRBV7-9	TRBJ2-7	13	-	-	CASRSQGRYEQYF
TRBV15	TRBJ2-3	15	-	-	CATSRGGAGTDTQYF
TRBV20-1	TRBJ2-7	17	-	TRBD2	CSALLSGTSGSSYEQYF
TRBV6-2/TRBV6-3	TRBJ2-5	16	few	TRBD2	CASSYWTSGGQETQYF
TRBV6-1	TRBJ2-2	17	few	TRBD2	CASRPGLAGGNTGELFF
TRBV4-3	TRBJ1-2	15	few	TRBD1	CASSQERQGFYGYTF
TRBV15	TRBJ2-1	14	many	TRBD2	CATSRGTSGGEQFF
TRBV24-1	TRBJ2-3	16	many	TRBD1	CATSDPGQGGIDTQYF
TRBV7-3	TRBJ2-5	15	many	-	CASSSTTRTGETQYF
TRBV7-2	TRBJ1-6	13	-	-	CASSLAGVGKLHF
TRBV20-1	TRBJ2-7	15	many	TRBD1	CSAPLPGTGSYEQYF